Each of the 14 T cell receptor beta chains below was sequenced from the same sample in a study of blood T cell repertoires in COVID-19. Profiling relied on immunoSEQ multiplex PCR, and the TCRdb table lists in-frame clones only, not all of them. The table shows about 83,000 clones, with 70% to 90% occurring only once. Input material: peripheral blood. All receptors derive from a woman of 80 years or more with acute or convalescent COVID-19.

This clone was observed a few times. This chain uses TRBV12-3 or TRBV12-4 with TRBJ1-1; D may be TRBD1 (6 bases). The CDR3 consists of 13 residues. Trimming stripped 6 bases from V and 5 bases from J, with 13 bases between. The CDR3 loop is CASSPSTGTEAFF. The CDR3 coding sequence is TGTGCCAGCAGCCCCTCCACAGGGACTGAAGCTTTCTTT.

The chain recombines TRBV2 with TRBJ2-5, with D possibly matching TRBD1 (6 bases). The CDR3 loop spans 16 amino acids. The germline V gene has CDR1 SNHLY and CDR2 FYNNEI. V was trimmed by 8 bases and J by 0 bases, leaving 19 bases between them. The CDR3 protein is CASHNKQGGYQETQYF. The CDR3 DNA is TGTGCCAGCCATAATAAACAGGGTGGATACCAAGAGACCCAGTACTTC.

The chain employs TRBV5-4 and TRBJ1-6; 9 bases agree with TRBD1. V was pared by 4 bases and J by 3 bases, with 2 bases of the junction left unmatched. Germline values: CDR1 SGHNT, CDR2 YYREEE (reference sequence). CDR3 size: 15 residues. The CDR3 here is CASSPGQGYNSPLHF. For the CDR3, the DNA is TGTGCCAGCAGCCCGGGACAGGGCTATAATTCACCCCTCCACTTT. Supplemented by reference TRBV5-4 and TRBJ1-6, the full variable domain reads ETGVTQSPTHLIKTRGQQVTLRCSSQSGHNTVSWYQQALGQGPQFIFQYYREEENGRGNFPPRFSGLQFPNYSSELNVNALELDDSALYLCASSPGQGYNSPLHFGNGTRLTVT.

The chain couples TRBV2 to TRBJ2-2; TRBD1 matches at 7 bases. V trimming: 5 bases; J trimming: 4 bases; junction bases outside the gene matches: 4. CDR1 is SNHLY and CDR2 is FYNNEI in the germline V gene. The CDR3 contains 14 residues. DNA for the CDR3: TGTGCCAGCAGTCCCGACAGGGTCACCGGGGAGCTGTTTTTT. Residues: CASSPDRVTGELFF. Looking up the rest from reference TRBV2 and TRBJ2-2 gives the full variable domain: EPEVTQTPSHQVTQMGQEVILRCVPISNHLYFYWYRQILGQKVEFLVSFYNNEISEKSEIFDDQFSVERPDGSNFTLKIRSTKLEDSAMYFCASSPDRVTGELFFGEGSRLTVL.

This clone has only one observation. The CDR3 sequence is CASSLSRSYEQYF. CDR3 coding DNA: TGTGCCAGCAGTTTATCCAGATCCTACGAGCAGTACTTC. The V and J genes are TRBV28 and TRBJ2-7; the D is unclear. This CDR3 spans 13 amino acids. Trimming left V 1 base short and J 1 base short, with 5 bases between. Germline lookup yields CDR1 MDHEN and CDR2 SYDVKM.

In this sample, this clone turned up a few times. The chain joins TRBV7-9 to TRBJ2-7; 7 bases line up with TRBD1. The germline V gene encodes CDR1 SEHNR and CDR2 FQNEAQ (reference sequence). J gave up 5 bases and V 5 bases, and 9 bases lay outside the gene matches. The CDR3 totals 14 residues. CDR3 DNA: TGTGCCAGCAGCCCCGGGACAGTTCGCAACGAGCAGTACTTC. This codes for CASSPGTVRNEQYF. Variable domain in full (rest from reference TRBV7-9 and TRBJ2-7): DTGVSQNPRHKITKRGQNVTFRCDPISEHNRLYWYRQTLGQGPEFLTYFQNEAQLEKSRLLSDRFSAERPKGSFSTLEIQRTEQGDSAMYLCASSPGTVRNEQYFGPGTRLTVT.

The V and J genes are TRBV2 and TRBJ2-3; possible D gene TRBD1, 6 bases. V dropped 5 bases and J dropped 1 base, with 13 bases sitting between them. The CDR3 extends over 15 amino acids. Germline CDR1 SNHLY, CDR2 FYNNEI. CDR3 nucleotide sequence: TGTGCCAGCAGTCCCCGGAGACAGGGCACAGATACGCAGTATTTT. It encodes CASSPRRQGTDTQYF.

The chain couples TRBV6-1 to TRBJ1-5; 11 bases line up with TRBD1. Germline CDR1 reads MNHNS; CDR2 reads SASEGT. The CDR3 sequence is 15 residues long. Losses at the gene ends were 3 bases for V and 6 bases for J; bases not matched to a gene: 4. CDR3 in amino acids: CASSEGTGGGQPQHF. CDR3 in DNA: TGTGCCAGCAGTGAGGGGACAGGGGGTGGTCAGCCCCAGCATTTT.

The genes are TRBV7-8 and TRBJ2-3, with D unclear. The CDR3 extends over 16 amino acids. Between the trimmed V and J ends, which lost 1 base and 1 base, there was a span of 12 bases. Germline CDR1 and CDR2: SGHVS and FQNEAQ. The CDR3 loop is CASSLGESVRTDTQYF. CDR3 bases: TGTGCCAGCAGCTTAGGCGAGAGCGTCCGCACAGATACGCAGTATTTT.

The chain carries TRBV18 and TRBJ2-3, with no clear D. V was trimmed by 2 bases and J by 0 bases, leaving 9 bases between them. This CDR3 region has 15 residues. The germline CDR1 and CDR2 sequences are KGHSH and LQKENI. DNA for the CDR3: TGTGCCAGCTCACCAGAATTGACTAGCACAGATACGCAGTATTTT. It codes for CASSPELTSTDTQYF. The variable domain in full, completed from reference TRBV18 and TRBJ2-3, reads NAGVMQNPRHLVRRRGQEARLRCSPMKGHSHVYWYRQLPEEGLKFMVYLQKENIIDESGMPKERFSAEFPKEGPSILRIQQVVRGDSAAYFCASSPELTSTDTQYFGPGTRLTVL.

The chain uses TRBV10-1 and TRBJ1-2; D ambiguous. V dropped 4 bases and J dropped 6 bases, with 12 bases sitting between them. In germline, CDR1 is WNHNN, CDR2 SYGVQD (reference sequence). The CDR3 totals 13 residues. For the CDR3, the DNA is TGCGCCAGCAGTGGCAGGAACGGGGATGGCTACACCTTC. Translating gives CASSGRNGDGYTF.

This chain connects TRBV20-1 to TRBJ1-3; tentative D call: TRBD1 (5 bases). Germline CDR1 and CDR2: DFQATT and SNEGSKA (reference sequence). This CDR3 is 14 amino acids long. The V and J ends lost 6 bases and 1 base respectively, with 13 bases between them. The CDR3 protein is CSASLGTSGNTIYF. CDR3 bases: TGCAGTGCGAGTCTTGGGACTTCTGGAAACACCATATATTTT.

This chain joins TRBV11-2 and TRBJ2-1, with TRBD2 as a possible D gene (5 bases). Trimming removed 5 bases from V and 8 bases from J, with 10 bases in between. The length of the CDR3 is 12 residues. The germline V gene has CDR1 SGHAT and CDR2 FQNNGV. The CDR3 here is CASSPWRDEQFF. The CDR3 bases are TGTGCCAGCAGCCCGTGGCGGGATGAGCAGTTCTTC.

This chain uses TRBV3-1 (or the pseudogene TRBV3-2) with TRBJ2-2; 9 nucleotides agree with TRBD2. J was trimmed by 1 base and V by 0 bases; bases with no gene match: 12. This CDR3 is 20 amino acids long. CDR1 is LGHDT, CDR2 YNNKEL, per germline (reference sequence). The CDR3 region is CASSQDYFRHSGGNTGELFF. Here the CDR3 DNA reads TGTGCCAGCAGCCAAGATTATTTCAGACATAGCGGGGGGAACACCGGGGAGCTGTTTTTT.